Here is one TCR beta chain with its context. Germline V gives CDR1 SGHRS, CDR2 YFSETQ. The CDR3 is made up of 12 amino acids. The germline V and J ends were trimmed by 4 bases and 1 base, with 6 bases remaining between them. The data stem from a study of blood T cell repertoires in COVID-19. Study as a whole: Samples taken during acute and convalescent COVID-19 were collected in the United States, Italy and Spain. Sources were T cells, B-cell-depleted T cells, or PBMCs; the material itself was cDNA or gDNA.

How the authors handled the data: Amplification with reference gene primers provided the estimates of nucleated cell counts. Profiled with immunoSEQ multiplex PCR; TCRdb holds only in-frame clones, not every one. The V and J calls and clone size were taken over from that table, and D and trimming were inferred from the DNA. The sample carries under 300,000 clones, 80% to 90% recorded once. The gene calls are TRBV5-1 and TRBJ2-7, with a weak D call TRBD2 (5 bases). The sample taken for sequencing was peripheral blood. This receptor was obtained from a woman in her forties or fifties who had recovered from COVID-19. In DNA form, the CDR3 reads TGCGCCAGCAGCGAGCGGTCCTACGAGCAGTACTTC. It encodes CASSERSYEQYF.